These 24 T cell receptor beta chains were sequenced from one sample in a study of cytomegalovirus exposure and HLA in healthy donors. Primers for the PCR totalled 60 Vbeta and 13 Jbeta. The data were produced by immunoSEQ multiplex PCR, yet TCRdb's version contains in-frame clones alone and is incomplete. This sample has some 150,000 clones, with 60% to 85% found just once. Source material: PBMCs. The receptors stem from a woman in her forties in good health and CMV-seronegative.

This sequence joins TRBV29-1 and TRBJ2-3, with a weak D call TRBD2 (6 bases). V lost 5 bases to trimming and J lost 0 bases, with 12 bases between them. The germline gives CDR1 SQVTM, CDR2 ANQGSEA. CDR3 length: 14 residues. CDR3 region: CSVRRGTSTDTQYF. CDR3 coding DNA: TGCAGCGTTAGGCGGGGCACTAGCACAGATACGCAGTATTTT.

This clone showed up just once. The chain is built from TRBV27 and TRBJ2-5, with D tentatively TRBD1 (5 bases). The CDR3 consists of 15 residues. In germline, CDR1 is MNHEY, CDR2 SMNVEV (reference sequence). Trimming pared 3 bases from V and 1 base from J, leaving 12 bases between. The CDR3 sequence is CASSFQNRRQETQYF. The CDR3 DNA reads as TGTGCCAGCAGTTTCCAAAACAGGCGCCAAGAGACCCAGTACTTC.

V and J are TRBV10-2 and TRBJ1-1; 9 bases fit TRBD1. Germline V lookup: CDR1 WSHSY, CDR2 SAAADI. The CDR3 has 14 residues. With 3 bases clipped from V and 4 bases from J, the junction kept 3 bases outside the gene matches. The CDR3 is CASSEQGASTEAFF. The DNA of the CDR3 is TGCGCCAGCAGTGAACAGGGGGCGAGCACTGAAGCTTTCTTT.

J is TRBJ1-3 and V is TRBV6-7; D is ambiguous. TRBV6-7 is marked as an open reading frame, function uncertain. Trimming cost V 10 bases and J 0 bases, with 10 bases left between them. The CDR3 sequence is 13 residues long. CDR3 residues: CATSANSGNTIYF. In DNA form, the CDR3 reads TGTGCCACCTCAGCGAACTCTGGAAACACCATATATTTT.

The CDR3 nucleotides are TGTGCCAGCATGGGACTAGCGGGACGCCAAGAGACCCAGTACTTC. Translating it yields CASMGLAGRQETQYF. This chain joins TRBV27 and TRBJ2-5, with TRBD2 matching 13 bases. The CDR3 loop spans 15 amino acids. Germline values: CDR1 MNHEY, CDR2 SMNVEV (reference sequence). V dropped 7 bases and J dropped 1; count of bases not matched to a gene: 3.

This sequence joins TRBV5-4 and TRBJ1-4, with TRBD1 matching 8 bases. The CDR3 has 15 amino acids. In germline, CDR1 is SGHNT, CDR2 YYREEE (reference sequence). Trimming at V came to 0 bases and at J to 8 bases, leaving 6 bases not matched to a gene. The CDR3, as DNA: TGTGCCAGCAGCTTGGAGGGACAGGATCACGAAAAACTGTTTTTT. It specifies CASSLEGQDHEKLFF.

The chain employs TRBV4-1 and TRBJ1-2; D uncertain. V gave up 4 bases and J gave up 5 bases, with 23 bases separating them. The CDR3 is 17 amino acids. The germline CDR1 and CDR2 sequences are MGHRA and YSYEKL. CDR3 region: CASSPIFSPGYQYGYTF. The CDR3 DNA sequence: TGCGCCAGCAGCCCAATTTTTTCGCCAGGCTATCAATATGGCTACACCTTC.

This chain uses TRBV6-1 with TRBJ2-7, with D perhaps matching TRBD2 (6 bases). The CDR3 totals 13 residues. Trimming removed 8 bases from V and 3 bases from J, with 14 bases in between. Germline CDR1 MNHNS, CDR2 SASEGT. The CDR3 loop reads CASCSGTIYEQYF. CDR3 sequence (DNA): TGTGCCAGCTGTAGCGGAACCATCTACGAGCAGTACTTC.

J is TRBJ2-7 and V is TRBV2; D gene uncertain. The V gene lost 4 bases and the J gene lost 2 bases, with 9 bases spanning the gap. Germline V gene lookup returns CDR1 SNHLY and CDR2 FYNNEI. The CDR3 contains 13 residues. CDR3 coding DNA: TGTGCCAGCAGTGTAAATTCCCCCTACGAGCAGTACTTC. It encodes CASSVNSPYEQYF.

The V and J genes are TRBV4-2 and TRBJ1-1, with a weak D call TRBD1 (6 bases). The CDR3 length is 14 residues. CDR1 and CDR2 (germline): LGHNA, YNFKEQ. V was shortened by 6 bases and J by 4 bases, with 15 bases between the two germline ends. The CDR3 here is CASSRRGAGTEAFF. CDR3 nucleotide sequence: TGTGCCAGCAGTCGTCGGGGGGCCGGCACTGAAGCTTTCTTT.

This clone was counted only a few times. CDR3 region: CASSKGLQGAEELFF. CDR3 sequence (DNA): TGTGCCAGCAGCAAAGGACTCCAGGGGGCTGAGGAGCTGTTTTTT. The chain employs TRBV7-8 and TRBJ2-2, with 8 bases identical to TRBD1. Germline CDR1 is SGHVS and CDR2 is FQNEAQ. The CDR3 is 15 amino acids. V was clipped by 5 bases and J by 10 bases; unmatched bases: 12. Supplemented by reference TRBV7-8 and TRBJ2-2, the full variable domain reads GAGVSQSPRYKVAKRGQDVALRCDPISGHVSLFWYQQALGQGPEFLTYFQNEAQLDKSGLPSDRFFAERPEGSVSTLKIQRTQQEDSAVYLCASSKGLQGAEELFFGEGSRLTVL.

The chain recombines TRBV28 with TRBJ1-2, with TRBD1 identical over 7 bases. Germline values: CDR1 MDHEN, CDR2 SYDVKM. With 4 bases clipped from V and 0 bases from J, the junction kept 8 bases outside the gene matches. This CDR3 comprises 16 residues. The CDR3 DNA is TGTGCCAGCAGTTCCATACGACAGGGAGCTAACTATGGCTACACCTTC. It codes for CASSSIRQGANYGYTF.

The CDR3 bases are TGTGCCAACGGGGGGGGAGTGAACACTGAAGCTTTCTTT. Translation: CANGGGVNTEAFF. This rearrangement joins TRBV2 to TRBJ1-1; tentatively, D is TRBD1 (5 bases). Trimming took off 10 bases at V and 0 bases at J, with 12 bases between the two ends. The CDR3 runs 13 residues. CDR1 is SNHLY and CDR2 is FYNNEI in the germline V gene. Drawing the rest from reference TRBV2 and TRBJ1-1, the complete variable domain is EPEVTQTPSHQVTQMGQEVILRCVPISNHLYFYWYRQILGQKVEFLVSFYNNEISEKSEIFDDQFSVERPDGSNFTLKIRSTKLEDSAMYFCANGGGVNTEAFFGQGTRLTVV.

The chain employs TRBV11-2 and TRBJ2-7, with 7 nucleotides matching TRBD2. The junction had 10 bases not matched to a gene; V was cut back by 4 bases and J by 4 bases. The CDR3 spans 15 residues. CDR1 is SGHAT, CDR2 FQNNGV, per germline. CDR3 region: CASSSGLSGKYEQYF. The CDR3 nucleotides are TGTGCCAGCAGCTCCGGACTAAGCGGGAAATACGAGCAGTACTTC.

The chain uses TRBV4-1 and TRBJ1-2, with 9 bases that match TRBD1. After removal of 2 bases from V and 0 bases from J, the junction contained 1 base not matched to a gene. The germline CDR1 and CDR2 sequences are MGHRA and YSYEKL. CDR3 size: 15 residues. The CDR3 is CASSQRTGANYGYTF. CDR3 coding DNA: TGCGCCAGCAGCCAAAGGACAGGGGCTAACTATGGCTACACCTTC.

The chain is built from TRBV5-4 and TRBJ1-1, with no clear D. The CDR3 runs to 12 residues. Germline V CDR1 and CDR2: SGHNT, YYREEE (reference sequence). V was cut by 5 bases and J by 1 base, with 6 bases left in between. As DNA, the CDR3 is TGTGCCAGCAGGCGTGGGAACACTGAAGCTTTCTTT. This gives the protein CASRRGNTEAFF.

This clone was detected a few times. The gene calls are TRBV5-1 and TRBJ1-4; D remains unclear. The CDR3 contains 16 residues. Germline values: CDR1 SGHRS, CDR2 YFSETQ. Between the trimmed V and J ends, which lost 0 bases and 0 bases, there was a span of 9 bases. The chain's CDR3 is CASSLGQDSTNEKLFF. CDR3 coding DNA: TGCGCCAGCAGCTTGGGGCAGGACTCAACTAATGAAAAACTGTTTTTT.

The V call is TRBV4-2, the J call TRBJ2-7; the D gene is possibly TRBD2 (5 bases). This CDR3 region has 15 residues. CDR1 is LGHNA and CDR2 is YNFKEQ in the germline V gene. The germline V and J ends were trimmed by 0 bases and 6 bases, with 15 bases remaining between them. DNA for the CDR3: TGTGCCAGCAGCCAAGATCAGAGGGATCGGACCGAGCAGTACTTC. This encodes CASSQDQRDRTEQYF.

The genes are TRBV20-1 and TRBJ1-2; 8 bases match TRBD1. In germline, CDR1 is DFQATT, CDR2 SNEGSKA (reference sequence). This CDR3 contains 11 residues. Trimming removed 8 bases from V and 5 bases from J; junction bases left unmatched: 4. In nucleotides, the CDR3 is TGCAGTTGGACAGGGTCGTATGGCTACACCTTC. Its translation: CSWTGSYGYTF.

The rearrangement joins TRBV27 to TRBJ1-1; the D gene is possibly TRBD1 (5 bases). Trimming took 6 bases from V and 2 from J, leaving 10 bases between them. Looked up from germline, CDR1 is MNHEY and CDR2 is SMNVEV (reference sequence). The CDR3 runs 13 residues. The CDR3 loop is CASRGHLNTEAFF. In DNA form, the CDR3 reads TGTGCCAGCAGGGGGCACCTAAACACTGAAGCTTTCTTT.

The chain is built from TRBV6-5 and TRBJ1-6, with TRBD1 as a possible D gene (5 bases). The V gene's germline CDR1 is MNHEY and CDR2 SVGAGI. The CDR3 spans 14 residues. The V and J ends lost 3 bases and 8 bases respectively, with 11 bases between them. The CDR3 DNA reads TGTGCCAGCAGTTATTTCCGGGGGGATTCACCCCTCCACTTT. Protein product: CASSYFRGDSPLHF.

This clone has only one observation. The V gene is TRBV6-1, the J gene TRBJ2-7; 7 bases map to TRBD2. The CDR3 has 12 amino acids. J gave up 2 bases and V 6 bases, and 1 base lay outside the gene matches. Per the germline V gene, CDR1 is MNHNS and CDR2 is SASEGT. CDR3: CASRAGAYEQYF. The CDR3 bases are TGTGCCAGCAGGGCGGGGGCCTACGAGCAGTACTTC.

The V call is TRBV29-1, the J call TRBJ1-1; D gene ambiguous. CDR3 length: 12 residues. The germline CDR1 and CDR2 sequences are SQVTM and ANQGSEA. Trimming shortened V by 4 bases and J by 0 bases, and 6 bases separated the two germline ends. CDR3 loop: CSVGHMNTEAFF. The CDR3 DNA reads TGCAGCGTTGGACATATGAACACTGAAGCTTTCTTT.

In regard to this clone: In the same sample, other DNA sequences code for this CDR3. The rearrangement uses TRBV11-3 and TRBJ2-2; possible D gene TRBD2, 5 bases. This CDR3 contains 13 residues. CDR1 and CDR2 from the germline V gene are SGHNT and YENEEA. Deletions cut 4 bases from V and 6 bases from J, with 9 bases between. DNA for the CDR3: TGTGCCAGCAGCTCCGTGAGGGCCGGGGAGCTGTTTTTT. As protein: CASSSVRAGELFF.